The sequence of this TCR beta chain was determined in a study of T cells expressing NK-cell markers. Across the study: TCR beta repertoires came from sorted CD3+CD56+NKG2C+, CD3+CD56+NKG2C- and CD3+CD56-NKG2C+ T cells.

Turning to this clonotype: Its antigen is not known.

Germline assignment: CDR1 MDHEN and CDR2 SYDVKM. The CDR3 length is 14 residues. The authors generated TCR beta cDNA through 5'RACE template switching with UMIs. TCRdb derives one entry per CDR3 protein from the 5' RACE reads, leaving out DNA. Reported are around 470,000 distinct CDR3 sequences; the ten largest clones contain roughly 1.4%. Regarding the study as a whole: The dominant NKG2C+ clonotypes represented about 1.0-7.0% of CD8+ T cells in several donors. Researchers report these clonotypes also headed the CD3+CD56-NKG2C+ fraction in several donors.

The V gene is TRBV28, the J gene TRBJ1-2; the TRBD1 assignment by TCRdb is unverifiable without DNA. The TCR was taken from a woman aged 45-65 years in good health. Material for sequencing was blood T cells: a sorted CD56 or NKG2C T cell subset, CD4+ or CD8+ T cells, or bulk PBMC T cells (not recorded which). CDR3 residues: CASRSSGQIYGYTF.